This T cell receptor (beta chain) was sequenced for a study of blood T cell repertoires in COVID-19. This CDR3 has 15 amino acids. Looked up from germline, CDR1 is SGDLS and CDR2 is YYNGEE. The V gene lost 0 bases and the J gene lost 4 bases, with 11 bases spanning the gap. The data were produced by immunoSEQ multiplex PCR, yet TCRdb's version contains in-frame clones alone and is incomplete. The table records more than 75,000 clones, 88% of them present only once. This clone appeared a few times. This TCR was recovered from a woman of 80 years or more with active COVID-19. Material: peripheral blood. The chain employs TRBV9 and TRBJ2-1; a weak D match, TRBD1 (5 bases). The CDR3 nucleotides read TGTGCCAGCAGCGTAGAGGGGCAACGATACAATGAGCAGTTCTTC. Its protein product is CASSVEGQRYNEQFF.